A selection of T cell receptor beta chains follows, all from one sample in a study of T cell repertoires in cytomegalovirus infection. TCRdb processed the reads anew with MiXCR; each CDR3 protein has one entry. The sample shows hundreds of thousands of distinct CDR3 sequences, roughly 24% of them seen only once. The sequencing input was CD8+ T cells from PBMCs. These receptors came from a human donor in good health (CMV status not recorded). Some clones in this sample may be carry-over from other donors' samples. CDR3s include the opening cysteine and the closing phenylalanine or tryptophan. The order of the fields is V gene, J gene, clone size, D gene, CDR3 protein, CDR3 DNA. The D gene is left open where the match is weak. Clone size is given for some rows only: seen once, a few or many times, or a class if the clone is expanded.

V gene: TRBV12-3/TRBV12-4
J gene: TRBJ1-2
clone size: many
D gene: -
CDR3 protein: CASSLTGPLSGYTF
CDR3 DNA: TGTGCCAGCAGCTTAACGGGCCCCTTGAGTGGCTACACCTTC

V gene: TRBV10-3
J gene: TRBJ1-5
clone size: -
D gene: -
CDR3 protein: CAISEDGNNQPQHF
CDR3 DNA: TGTGCCATCAGTGAAGACGGTAACAATCAGCCCCAGCATTTT

V gene: TRBV7-2
J gene: TRBJ2-3
clone size: many
D gene: -
CDR3 protein: CASSLLELDTQYF
CDR3 DNA: TGTGCCAGCAGCTTATTGGAGCTCGATACGCAGTATTTT

V gene: TRBV7-9
J gene: TRBJ2-1
clone size: -
D gene: -
CDR3 protein: CTSSANEQFF
CDR3 DNA: TGTACCAGCAGCGCCAATGAGCAGTTCTTC

V gene: TRBV29-1
J gene: TRBJ1-2
clone size: -
D gene: -
CDR3 protein: CSVEEEGFGYGYTF
CDR3 DNA: TGCAGCGTTGAAGAGGAAGGTTTCGGGTATGGCTACACCTTC

V gene: TRBV12-3/TRBV12-4
J gene: TRBJ2-1
clone size: few
D gene: -
CDR3 protein: CASSFELELSSYNEQFF
CDR3 DNA: TGTGCCAGCAGTTTTGAATTGGAGCTGAGCTCCTACAATGAGCAGTTCTTC

V gene: TRBV29-1
J gene: TRBJ1-2
clone size: -
D gene: -
CDR3 protein: CSVGRVGSYGYTF
CDR3 DNA: TGCAGCGTTGGTCGGGTAGGAAGCTATGGCTACACCTTC

V gene: TRBV9
J gene: TRBJ2-1
clone size: once
D gene: -
CDR3 protein: CATGTASSYNEQFF
CDR3 DNA: TGTGCCACCGGGACTGCTAGCTCCTACAATGAGCAGTTCTTC

V gene: TRBV7-2
J gene: TRBJ2-2
clone size: many
D gene: -
CDR3 protein: CASSRQDTGELFF
CDR3 DNA: TGTGCCAGCAGCCGACAGGACACCGGGGAGCTGTTTTTT

V gene: TRBV29-1
J gene: TRBJ1-2
clone size: -
D gene: TRBD1
CDR3 protein: CSVEDRGQYTNYGYTF
CDR3 DNA: TGCAGCGTTGAGGACAGGGGGCAATATACGAATTATGGCTACACCTTC

V gene: TRBV4-2
J gene: TRBJ1-2
clone size: few
D gene: TRBD1
CDR3 protein: CASSHPRDRGGYGYTF
CDR3 DNA: TGTGCCAGCAGCCATCCCCGGGACAGGGGTGGGTATGGCTACACCTTC

V gene: TRBV14
J gene: TRBJ2-7
clone size: -
D gene: -
CDR3 protein: CASSQGNRVEQYF
CDR3 DNA: TGTGCCAGCAGCCAAGGAAACAGGGTCGAGCAGTACTTC

V gene: TRBV2
J gene: TRBJ1-5
clone size: -
D gene: -
CDR3 protein: CASSERGWATHQPQHF
CDR3 DNA: TGTGCCAGCAGTGAAAGGGGTTGGGCAACACACCAGCCCCAGCATTTT

V gene: TRBV14
J gene: TRBJ1-2
clone size: -
D gene: TRBD1
CDR3 protein: CASSVDRRNYGYTF
CDR3 DNA: TGTGCCAGCAGCGTGGACAGGAGAAACTATGGCTACACCTTC

V gene: TRBV27
J gene: TRBJ2-1
clone size: -
D gene: -
CDR3 protein: CASSLGSASFTHYNEQFF
CDR3 DNA: TGTGCCAGCAGTTTAGGTTCAGCTTCCTTCACTCATTACAATGAGCAGTTCTTC

V gene: TRBV13
J gene: TRBJ2-1
clone size: -
D gene: -
CDR3 protein: CASSFGHSSYNEQFF
CDR3 DNA: TGTGCCAGCAGCTTTGGGCACAGCTCCTACAATGAGCAGTTCTTC

V gene: TRBV7-8
J gene: TRBJ2-3
clone size: many
D gene: TRBD2
CDR3 protein: CASTDGDGGGPRTDTQYF
CDR3 DNA: TGTGCCAGCACCGATGGCGACGGGGGGGGGCCCCGCACAGATACGCAGTATTTT